The 3 T cell receptor beta chains listed next were all sequenced from one sample in a study of blood T cell repertoires in COVID-19 (dated by TCRdb to the early 2020s). The library was produced with the immunoSEQ multiplex PCR assay. TCRdb retrieved this table from immuneACCESS and kept in-frame rearrangements only. Not all clones are present; in checked studies, unresolved V genes account for under half, and no reason is known for the remainder. The sample table shows tens of thousands of clones, and approximately 92% are seen once. Clones ranked in the top ten supply around 12% of the sample. The sequenced sample was peripheral blood. These receptors all stem from a human donor in a cohort sampled during active COVID-19.

V usage is TRBV24-1 and J usage is TRBJ2-5, with 11 bases lining up with TRBD2. This CDR3 has 18 amino acids. Germline CDR1 KGHDR, CDR2 SFDVKD. The ends lost 3 bases at V and 4 bases at J; junction bases unmatched: 12. The chain's CDR3 is CATSDPYTSGSLGETQYF. The CDR3 region has the DNA TGTGCCACCAGTGATCCCTACACTAGCGGGAGCTTGGGAGAGACCCAGTACTTC.

The genes are TRBV19 and TRBJ1-2, with D maybe TRBD1 (6 bases). The CDR3 consists of 16 residues. Germline CDR1 and CDR2: LNHDA and SQIVND (reference sequence). With 6 bases removed from V and 2 bases from J, the gap between germline ends came to 19 bases. The CDR3 DNA reads TGTGCCAGTAGAGTATTTGGGGACACGTCGAACTATGGCTACACCTTC. It specifies CASRVFGDTSNYGYTF.

The chain employs TRBV6-2 or TRBV6-3 and TRBJ2-7, with 12 bases lining up with TRBD2. This CDR3 comprises 16 residues. The J segment lost 5 bases and the V segment lost 1 base, leaving 6 bases of the junction unmatched. Germline-derived CDR1 and CDR2 are MNHEY and SVGEGT. The CDR3 coding sequence is TGTGCCAGCAGTTACTTACTAGCGGGGGGCGAGGACGAGCAGTACTTC. Protein: CASSYLLAGGEDEQYF.